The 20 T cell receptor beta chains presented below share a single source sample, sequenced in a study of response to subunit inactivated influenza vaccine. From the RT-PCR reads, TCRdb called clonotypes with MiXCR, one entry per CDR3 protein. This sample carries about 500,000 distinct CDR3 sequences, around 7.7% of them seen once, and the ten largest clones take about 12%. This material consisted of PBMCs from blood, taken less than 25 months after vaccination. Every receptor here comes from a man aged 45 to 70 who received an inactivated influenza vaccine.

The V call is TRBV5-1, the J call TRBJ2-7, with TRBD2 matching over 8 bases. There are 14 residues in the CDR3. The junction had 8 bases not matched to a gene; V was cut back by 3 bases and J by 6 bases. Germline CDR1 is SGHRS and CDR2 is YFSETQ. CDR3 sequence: CASSSWTSSSEQYF. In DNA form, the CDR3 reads TGCGCCAGCAGCTCATGGACTAGCTCCAGCGAGCAGTACTTC.

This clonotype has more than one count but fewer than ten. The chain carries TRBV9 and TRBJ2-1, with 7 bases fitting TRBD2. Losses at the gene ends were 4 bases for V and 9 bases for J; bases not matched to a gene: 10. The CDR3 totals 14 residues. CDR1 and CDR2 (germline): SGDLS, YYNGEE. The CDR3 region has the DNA TGTGCCAGCAGCCTGTCGAGTAGCGGGCTTGAGCAGTTCTTC. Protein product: CASSLSSSGLEQFF.

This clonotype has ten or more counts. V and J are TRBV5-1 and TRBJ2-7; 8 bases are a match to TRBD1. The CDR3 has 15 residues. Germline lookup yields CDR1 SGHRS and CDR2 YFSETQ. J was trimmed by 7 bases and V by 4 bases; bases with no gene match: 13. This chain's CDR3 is CASSGSGTGGGEQYF. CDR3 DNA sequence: TGCGCCAGCAGCGGATCCGGGACAGGTGGCGGGGAGCAGTACTTC.

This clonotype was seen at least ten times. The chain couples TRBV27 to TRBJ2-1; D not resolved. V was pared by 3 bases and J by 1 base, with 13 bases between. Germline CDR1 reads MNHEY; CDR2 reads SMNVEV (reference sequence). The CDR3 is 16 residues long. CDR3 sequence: CASSFVGGNSYNEQFF. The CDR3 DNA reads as TGTGCCAGCAGTTTTGTCGGTGGGAATTCCTACAATGAGCAGTTCTTC.

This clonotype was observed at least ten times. Here the CDR3 reads CAISESGNLAKNIQYF. The CDR3, as DNA: TGTGCCATCAGTGAGTCAGGGAATCTAGCCAAAAACATTCAGTACTTC. The V call is TRBV10-3, the J call TRBJ2-4, with D unresolved. The V gene lost 0 bases and the J gene lost 0 bases, with 9 bases spanning the gap. This CDR3 has 16 residues. Looked up from germline, CDR1 is ENHRY and CDR2 is SYGVKD.

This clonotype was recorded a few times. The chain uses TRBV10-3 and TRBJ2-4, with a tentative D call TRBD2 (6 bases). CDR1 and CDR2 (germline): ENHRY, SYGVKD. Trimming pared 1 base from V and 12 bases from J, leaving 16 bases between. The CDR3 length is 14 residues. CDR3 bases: TGTGCCATCAGTGAGTGGGCGGGAAGGTCGGGTCAGTACTTC. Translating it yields CAISEWAGRSGQYF.

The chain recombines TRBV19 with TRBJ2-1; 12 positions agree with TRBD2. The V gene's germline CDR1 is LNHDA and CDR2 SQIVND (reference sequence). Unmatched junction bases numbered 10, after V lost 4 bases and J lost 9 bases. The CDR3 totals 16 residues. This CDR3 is CASSRRLAGAEAEQFF. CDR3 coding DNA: TGTGCCAGTAGTAGGCGACTAGCGGGAGCTGAGGCTGAGCAGTTCTTC.

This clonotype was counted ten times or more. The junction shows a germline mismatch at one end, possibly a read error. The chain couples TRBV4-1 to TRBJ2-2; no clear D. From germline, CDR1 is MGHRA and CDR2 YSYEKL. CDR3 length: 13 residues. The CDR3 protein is CASSRVPTEELFF. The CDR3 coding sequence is TGCGCCAGCAGCCGCGTCCCCACCGAGGAGCTGTTTTTT.

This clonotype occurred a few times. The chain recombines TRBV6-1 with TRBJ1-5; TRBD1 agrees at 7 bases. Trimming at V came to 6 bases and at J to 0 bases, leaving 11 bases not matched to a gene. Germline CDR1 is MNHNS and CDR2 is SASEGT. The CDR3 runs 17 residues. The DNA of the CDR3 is TGTGCCAGCAGATCTACCACAGGGGCCCTTAGCAATCAGCCCCAGCATTTT. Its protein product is CASRSTTGALSNQPQHF.

CDR3 residues: CASSQVTSVGSYNEQFF. CDR3 nucleotide sequence: TGTGCCAGCAGCCAAGTAACCAGCGTTGGCTCCTACAATGAGCAGTTCTTC. V gene TRBV3-1 combines with J gene TRBJ2-1, with no clear D. The CDR3 totals 17 residues. CDR1 LGHDT and CDR2 YNNKEL come from the germline V gene (reference sequence). V was shortened by 1 base and J by 0 bases, with 13 bases between the two germline ends.

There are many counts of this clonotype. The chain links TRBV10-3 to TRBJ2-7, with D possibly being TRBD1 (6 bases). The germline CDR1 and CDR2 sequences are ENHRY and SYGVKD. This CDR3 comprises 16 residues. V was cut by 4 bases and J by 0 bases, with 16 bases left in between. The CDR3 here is CAISAAMDRSSYEQYF. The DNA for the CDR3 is TGTGCCATCAGTGCCGCCATGGACAGAAGCTCCTACGAGCAGTACTTC.

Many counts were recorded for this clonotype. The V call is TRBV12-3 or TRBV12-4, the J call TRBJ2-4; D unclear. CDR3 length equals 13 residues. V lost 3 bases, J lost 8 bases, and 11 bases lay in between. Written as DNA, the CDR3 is TGTGCCAGCAGTTTCGATACCCGCGACATTCAGTACTTC. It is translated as CASSFDTRDIQYF.

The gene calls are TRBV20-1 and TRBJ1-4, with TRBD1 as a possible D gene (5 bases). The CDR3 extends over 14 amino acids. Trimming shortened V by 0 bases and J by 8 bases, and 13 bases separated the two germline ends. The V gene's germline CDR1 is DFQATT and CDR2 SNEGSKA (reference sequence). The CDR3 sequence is CSARDGGSREKLFF. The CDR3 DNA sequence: TGCAGTGCTAGAGACGGGGGGTCTCGGGAAAAACTGTTTTTT.

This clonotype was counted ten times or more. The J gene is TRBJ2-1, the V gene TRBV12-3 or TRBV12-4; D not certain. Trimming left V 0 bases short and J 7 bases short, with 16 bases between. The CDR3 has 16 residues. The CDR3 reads CASSLAGQLEANEQFF. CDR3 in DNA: TGTGCCAGCAGTTTAGCCGGCCAGCTCGAAGCGAATGAGCAGTTCTTC.

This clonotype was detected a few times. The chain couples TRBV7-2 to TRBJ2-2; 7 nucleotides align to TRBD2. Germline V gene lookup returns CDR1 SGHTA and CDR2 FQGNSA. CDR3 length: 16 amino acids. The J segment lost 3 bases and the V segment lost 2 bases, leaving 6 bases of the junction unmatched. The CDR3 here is CASSLRGGGHTGELFF. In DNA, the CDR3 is TGTGCCAGCAGCTTACGTGGCGGGGGTCACACCGGGGAGCTGTTTTTT.

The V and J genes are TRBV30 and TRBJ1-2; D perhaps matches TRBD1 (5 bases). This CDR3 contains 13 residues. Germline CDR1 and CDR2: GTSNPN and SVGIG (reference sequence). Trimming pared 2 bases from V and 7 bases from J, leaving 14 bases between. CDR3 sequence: CAWSMSRDSGYTF. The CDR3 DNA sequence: TGTGCCTGGAGTATGTCCAGGGATAGTGGCTACACCTTC. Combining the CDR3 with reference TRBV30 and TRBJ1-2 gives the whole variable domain SQTIHQWPATLVQPVGSPLSLECTVEGTSNPNLYWYRQAAGRGLQLLFYSVGIGQISSEVPQNLSASRPQDRQFILSSKKLLLSDSGFYLCAWSMSRDSGYTFGSGTRLTVV.

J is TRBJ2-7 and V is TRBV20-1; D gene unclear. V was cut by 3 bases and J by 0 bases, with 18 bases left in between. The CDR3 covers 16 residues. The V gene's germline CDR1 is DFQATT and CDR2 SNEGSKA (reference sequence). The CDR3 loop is CSARGRVGVGSYEQYF. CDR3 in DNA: TGCAGTGCTAGGGGTCGGGTAGGAGTAGGCTCCTACGAGCAGTACTTC.

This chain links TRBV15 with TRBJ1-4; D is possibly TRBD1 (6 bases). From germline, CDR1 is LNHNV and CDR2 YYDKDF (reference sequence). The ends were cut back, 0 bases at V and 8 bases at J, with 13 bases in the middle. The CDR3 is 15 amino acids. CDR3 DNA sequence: TGTGCCACCAGCAGAGATTTAGGGGGAGGCGAAAAACTGTTTTTT. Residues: CATSRDLGGGEKLFF.

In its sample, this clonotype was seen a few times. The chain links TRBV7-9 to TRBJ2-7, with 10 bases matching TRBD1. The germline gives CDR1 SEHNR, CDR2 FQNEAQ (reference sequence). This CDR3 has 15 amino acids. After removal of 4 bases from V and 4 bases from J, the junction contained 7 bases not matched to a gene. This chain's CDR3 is CASSSDRGFTYEQYF. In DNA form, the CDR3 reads TGTGCCAGCAGCTCGGACAGGGGGTTCACGTACGAGCAGTACTTC. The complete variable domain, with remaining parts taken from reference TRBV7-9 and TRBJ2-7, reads DTGVSQNPRHKITKRGQNVTFRCDPISEHNRLYWYRQTLGQGPEFLTYFQNEAQLEKSRLLSDRFSAERPKGSFSTLEIQRTEQGDSAMYLCASSSDRGFTYEQYFGPGTRLTVT.

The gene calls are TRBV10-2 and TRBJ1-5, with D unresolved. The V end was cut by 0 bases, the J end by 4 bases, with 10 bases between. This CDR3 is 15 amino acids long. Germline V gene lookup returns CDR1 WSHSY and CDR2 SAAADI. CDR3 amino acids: CASSESATYNQPQHF. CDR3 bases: TGCGCCAGCAGTGAGTCGGCGACCTATAATCAGCCCCAGCATTTT.